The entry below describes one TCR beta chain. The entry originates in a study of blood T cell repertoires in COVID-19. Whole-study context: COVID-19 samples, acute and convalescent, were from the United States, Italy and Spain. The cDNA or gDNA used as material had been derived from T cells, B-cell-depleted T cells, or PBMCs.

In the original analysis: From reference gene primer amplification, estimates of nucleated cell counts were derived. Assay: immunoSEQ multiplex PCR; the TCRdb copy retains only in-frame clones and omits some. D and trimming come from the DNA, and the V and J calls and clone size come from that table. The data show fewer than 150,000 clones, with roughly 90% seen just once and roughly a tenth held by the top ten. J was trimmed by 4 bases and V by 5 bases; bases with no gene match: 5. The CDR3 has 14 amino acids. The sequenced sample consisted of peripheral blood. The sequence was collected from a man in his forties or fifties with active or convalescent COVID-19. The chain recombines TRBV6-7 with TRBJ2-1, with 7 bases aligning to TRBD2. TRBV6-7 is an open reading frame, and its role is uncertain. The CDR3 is CASSRGVVYNEQFF. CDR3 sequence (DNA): TGTGCCAGCAGTCGGGGGGTGGTTTACAATGAGCAGTTCTTC.